A selection of T cell receptor beta chains follows, all from one sample in a study of T cell changes during pregnancy in multiple sclerosis. The protocol was immunoSEQ multiplex PCR, while the TCRdb copy is restricted to in-frame clones and leaves out a portion. The table records around 36,000 clones, around nine tenths of them present only once. The specimen comprised CD8+ T cells from peripheral blood mononuclear cells, sampled before pregnancy. All receptors derive from a female donor with multiple sclerosis, enrolled in a pregnancy study. The CDR3 runs from the conserved cysteine through the conserved F or W.

V gene,CDR3 length,J gene,CDR3 protein
TRBV28,15,TRBJ2-5,CASRNAGGEVETQYF
TRBV6-6,15,TRBJ1-1,CASSQGWGTDTEAFF
TRBV28,13,TRBJ2-7,CASSLLGGYEQYF
TRBV7-9,14,TRBJ2-1,CASSLLTGSNEQFF
TRBV6-6,15,TRBJ1-2,CASSQTATYYSGYTF
TRBV18,15,TRBJ2-7,CASSPHGLAGRRGYF
TRBV29-1,14,TRBJ2-3,CSVEGYRSTDTQYF
TRBV7-9,13,TRBJ1-2,CASSFSSPYGYTF
TRBV6-6,14,TRBJ2-5,CASSYLDYQETQYF
TRBV25-1,14,TRBJ2-7,CASSPGTGLLEQYF
TRBV11-2,16,TRBJ2-3,CASSLWTGVSTDTQYF
TRBV7-7,15,TRBJ2-1,CASSLWVTGDNEQFF
TRBV6-5,15,TRBJ2-5,CASSYFFGVQETQYF
TRBV13,20,TRBJ2-1,CASSLVPSGSLVPSYNEQFF
TRBV9,15,TRBJ2-6,CASTQRGAGANVLTF
TRBV9,17,TRBJ2-1,CASSAPVSGQSYNEQFF
TRBV4-1,15,TRBJ1-5,CTSSQSTGGNQPQHF
TRBV27,15,TRBJ2-7,CASTRTGTVVGEQYF
TRBV6-5,11,TRBJ1-1,CAVGIGTQAFF
TRBV25-1,15,TRBJ1-2,CASRGGNTPIYGYTF
TRBV7-6,14,TRBJ2-5,CASSSDRLSETQYF
TRBV4-1,14,TRBJ2-7,CASSQVWQNYEQYF
TRBV6-4,14,TRBJ1-6,CASSESQGNSPLHF
TRBV18,13,TRBJ2-3,CASSPREGGTQYF
TRBV28,14,TRBJ2-3,CAVGSGGSTDTQYF
TRBV5-1,17,TRBJ2-3,CASSLFGSFSSTDTQYF
TRBV30,11,TRBJ2-1,CAWFSRNEQFF
TRBV2,14,TRBJ1-5,CASSERGGDQPQHF
TRBV19,14,TRBJ1-4,CASSYHRAHEKLFF
TRBV30,13,TRBJ2-7,CAWSGLGGYEQYF
TRBV5-6,14,TRBJ2-7,CASSQVSASYEQYF
TRBV19,15,TRBJ2-3,CASSIGTRGTDTQYF
TRBV29-1,13,TRBJ2-3,CSAAGAGADTQYF
TRBV2,13,TRBJ2-2,CASTPSVTGELFF
TRBV29-1,12,TRBJ1-4,CSAEGGQGASFF
TRBV28,18,TRBJ1-5,CASSLGTGHSYSNQPQHF
TRBV7-8,17,TRBJ1-5,CASSLPNGTGDNQPQHF
TRBV6-5,14,TRBJ2-1,CASSYSRDYNEQFF
TRBV5-1,15,TRBJ2-3,CASSLDRDLTDTQYF
TRBV27,17,TRBJ2-3,CASSYTDGIREADTQYF
TRBV7-6,13,TRBJ2-7,CASSLGQGGEQYF
TRBV6-6,16,TRBJ2-7,CASSYSDTGRNYEQYF
TRBV6-1,15,TRBJ2-1,CASSETEGSYNEQFF
TRBV14,17,TRBJ2-7,CASSPSWREGPQNEQYF
TRBV18,14,TRBJ2-7,CASSNTGGAYEQYF
TRBV5-5,16,TRBJ2-7,CASSSESTSGRYEQYF
TRBV28,15,TRBJ2-1,CASREGLAENNEQFF
TRBV11-2,11,TRBJ2-7,CASSRGVEQYF
TRBV7-9,12,TRBJ1-1,CASSTGQIEAFF
TRBV6-5,15,TRBJ2-1,CASSYGDSLYNEQFF
TRBV27,17,TRBJ2-7,CASSQLGTISGAGEQYF
TRBV7-7,16,TRBJ2-5,CASSLAAEGHQETQYF
TRBV28,18,TRBJ2-3,CASSLGLAGSLGGDTQYF
TRBV30,15,TRBJ1-2,CAWSARQGDLEGYTF
TRBV5-6,17,TRBJ1-1,CASSLPGTGPGNTEAFF
TRBV27,13,TRBJ1-2,CASSFQGAGGYTF
TRBV7-9,15,TRBJ2-1,CASSSTSGRYNEQFF